Listed below are T cell receptor beta chains from one sample, sequenced in a study of shared clonotypes between healthy human individuals. Repertoires were generated with immunoSEQ multiplex PCR, while TCRdb's copy carries only in-frame clones and drops some. The table includes 2.3 million or so clones, more than 85% detected once. Material for sequencing was naive CD4+ T cells from PBMCs. The source is a young man in good health. Some clones in this sample may be carry-over from other donors' samples. Each CDR3 is given with its conserved first and last residue. Fields, in order: J gene, D gene, clone size, V gene, CDR3 DNA, CDR3 protein. A D gene is named only where the DNA matches it firmly. The size of a clone is reported for some rows only, either as once, few or many, or as a class for expanded clones.

J: TRBJ2-7; D: TRBD2; size: -; V: TRBV5-4; DNA: TGTGCCAGCAGCTTGCGGGGGGATTCCTACGAGCAGTACTTC; CDR3: CASSLRGDSYEQYF
J: TRBJ2-3; D: -; size: -; V: TRBV19; DNA: TGTGCCAGTAGTGAAGGAAGGCGGAGAGTCACGAATACGCAGTATTTT; CDR3: CASSEGRRRVTNTQYF
J: TRBJ1-2; D: TRBD1; size: -; V: TRBV28; DNA: TGTGCCAGCAGTCTAAGACAGGGGGCGGGTGGCTACACCTTC; CDR3: CASSLRQGAGGYTF
J: TRBJ2-7; D: TRBD2; size: -; V: TRBV5-4; DNA: TGTGCCAGCAGCTTGGGGGCTGCTAGCGGAGACTACGAGCAGTACTTC; CDR3: CASSLGAASGDYEQYF
J: TRBJ2-7; D: TRBD1; size: -; V: TRBV4-1; DNA: TGCGCCAGCAGCCGGGGACAGGGCTACGAGCAGTACTTC; CDR3: CASSRGQGYEQYF
J: TRBJ2-2; D: -; size: once; V: TRBV19; DNA: TGTGCCAGTAGTATTAGAAGCGGCGCGAACACCGGGGAGCTGTTTTTT; CDR3: CASSIRSGANTGELFF
J: TRBJ1-1; D: -; size: -; V: TRBV9; DNA: TGTGCCAGCAGCGTAGTCCTGAACACTGAAGCTTTCTTT; CDR3: CASSVVLNTEAFF
J: TRBJ1-5; D: -; size: once; V: TRBV19; DNA: TGTGCCAGTACTCTTCCCTCTAGCAATCAGCCCCAGCATTTT; CDR3: CASTLPSSNQPQHF
J: TRBJ2-3; D: -; size: -; V: TRBV5-4; DNA: TGTGCCAGCAGCCTCGGAGATACGCAGTATTTT; CDR3: CASSLGDTQYF
J: TRBJ1-1; D: -; size: -; V: TRBV19; DNA: TGTGCCAGTAGTATAGATCGAACAGTAAAAGCTTTCTTT; CDR3: CASSIDRTVKAFF
J: TRBJ2-1; D: TRBD2; size: -; V: TRBV7-8; DNA: TGTGCCAGCAGCTTACGCGTGGTGGGAGGGCCCCAAAGGTCCTATGAGCAGTTCTTC; CDR3: CASSLRVVGGPQRSYEQFF
J: TRBJ2-3; D: -; size: -; V: TRBV30; DNA: TGTGCCTGGAGTGTCTTAGCTGGGGGAGATACGCAGTATTTT; CDR3: CAWSVLAGGDTQYF
J: TRBJ1-1; D: -; size: -; V: TRBV29-1; DNA: TGCAGCGTGAGCGGGCAGGGTTGGGTGGGCACTGAAGCTTTCTTT; CDR3: CSVSGQGWVGTEAFF
J: TRBJ1-5; D: -; size: -; V: TRBV15; DNA: TGTGCCACCAGCAGTCGGCGCAGGGATCAGCCCCAGCATTTT; CDR3: CATSSRRRDQPQHF
J: TRBJ2-2; D: -; size: -; V: TRBV6-5; DNA: TGTGCCAGCAGTTACGGGCCAGGAACGAACACCGGGGAGCTGTTTTTT; CDR3: CASSYGPGTNTGELFF
J: TRBJ2-2; D: -; size: -; V: TRBV5-1; DNA: TGCGCCAGCAGCTTCCCTAACAGGGACACCGGGGAGCTGTTTTTT; CDR3: CASSFPNRDTGELFF
J: TRBJ2-3; D: TRBD2; size: -; V: TRBV14; DNA: TGTGCCAGCAGCCAGGGACTAGGCACAGATACGCAGTATTTT; CDR3: CASSQGLGTDTQYF
J: TRBJ2-5; D: -; size: -; V: TRBV14; DNA: TGTGCCAGCAGCCAAAACCTGGGAGAGACCCAGTACTTC; CDR3: CASSQNLGETQYF
J: TRBJ2-1; D: TRBD1; size: -; V: TRBV18; DNA: TGTGCCAGCTCGCCTACCAGGGGGACGAGTGAGCAGTTCTTC; CDR3: CASSPTRGTSEQFF
J: TRBJ2-3; D: TRBD2; size: -; V: TRBV7-3; DNA: TGTGCCAGCAGCTTAATTGGGCGGGGACTAGCGTCCACAGATACGCAGTATTTT; CDR3: CASSLIGRGLASTDTQYF
J: TRBJ1-3; D: -; size: -; V: TRBV4-1; DNA: TGCGCCAGCAGCCAAGATATGGTCACCCTTGGAAACACCATATATTTT; CDR3: CASSQDMVTLGNTIYF
J: TRBJ2-7; D: TRBD2; size: -; V: TRBV5-4; DNA: TGTGCCAGCAGCTTGGGGCCTAGCGGGAGTTCCTACGAGCAGTACTTC; CDR3: CASSLGPSGSSYEQYF
J: TRBJ2-7; D: TRBD1; size: -; V: TRBV5-6; DNA: TGTGCCAGCAGCTTGGAGGGGGCAGGGGCCTACGAGCAGTACTTC; CDR3: CASSLEGAGAYEQYF
J: TRBJ2-7; D: TRBD1; size: -; V: TRBV27; DNA: TGTGCCAGCAGACCGTGGGACAGAGAATACGAGCAGTACTTC; CDR3: CASRPWDREYEQYF
J: TRBJ2-7; D: TRBD1; size: -; V: TRBV28; DNA: TGTGCCAGCACCAAACTCCAGGGGGCCTACGAGCAGTACTTC; CDR3: CASTKLQGAYEQYF
J: TRBJ1-1; D: TRBD1; size: once; V: TRBV28; DNA: TGTGCCAGCAGCCAAAACAGGGGGGGGATAACTGAAGCTTTCTTT; CDR3: CASSQNRGGITEAFF
J: TRBJ1-3; D: -; size: -; V: TRBV7-2; DNA: TGTGCCAGCAGCTTAACCGGCTCTGGAAACACCATATATTTT; CDR3: CASSLTGSGNTIYF
J: TRBJ2-1; D: -; size: -; V: TRBV18; DNA: TGTGCCAGCTCATCGTCGGGCGCCCCTGGGAATGAGCAGTTCTTC; CDR3: CASSSSGAPGNEQFF
J: TRBJ2-7; D: -; size: -; V: TRBV7-2; DNA: TGTGCCAGCAGCTTATCCTCAGCTGTATACGAGCAGTACTTC; CDR3: CASSLSSAVYEQYF
J: TRBJ1-2; D: TRBD1; size: -; V: TRBV19; DNA: TGTGCCAGTAGGATGACCGGGACAGGGGGGTACTATGGCTACACCTTC; CDR3: CASRMTGTGGYYGYTF
J: TRBJ1-1; D: -; size: -; V: TRBV2; DNA: TGTGCCAGCAGTGGGCCCTTTGGGGGAGACACTGAAGCTTTCTTT; CDR3: CASSGPFGGDTEAFF
J: TRBJ1-1; D: TRBD1; size: -; V: TRBV28; DNA: TGTGCCAGCGGTACCCGGGACAGATTCATGAACACTGAAGCTTTCTTT; CDR3: CASGTRDRFMNTEAFF
J: TRBJ2-3; D: -; size: -; V: TRBV6-1; DNA: TGTGCCAGCAGTGGTGAAGGGTGGACATACACAGATACGCAGTATTTT; CDR3: CASSGEGWTYTDTQYF
J: TRBJ2-3; D: TRBD1; size: -; V: TRBV5-6; DNA: TGTGCCAGCAGCCCCGGGACAGGGATGAGGACAGATACGCAGTATTTT; CDR3: CASSPGTGMRTDTQYF
J: TRBJ1-4; D: -; size: -; V: TRBV18; DNA: TGTGCCAGCTCTCCAGGGAGGGATGAAAAACTGTTTTTT; CDR3: CASSPGRDEKLFF
J: TRBJ2-3; D: TRBD2; size: -; V: TRBV30; DNA: TGTGCCTGGAGTACCGGGACTAGGAGCACAGATACGCAGTATTTT; CDR3: CAWSTGTRSTDTQYF
J: TRBJ1-4; D: -; size: -; V: TRBV7-8; DNA: TGTGCCAGCAGCTTAGGGATTGCAATTTATAATGAAAAACTGTTTTTT; CDR3: CASSLGIAIYNEKLFF
J: TRBJ1-4; D: TRBD1; size: -; V: TRBV7-3; DNA: TGTGCCAGCAGCTCACCCCCGGGACAGGGAAATGAAAAACTGTTTTTT; CDR3: CASSSPPGQGNEKLFF
J: TRBJ2-7; D: -; size: -; V: TRBV6-6; DNA: TGTGCCAGCAGTCCTGGGGTAGGAGGGAAATACGAGCAGTACTTC; CDR3: CASSPGVGGKYEQYF
J: TRBJ1-2; D: -; size: -; V: TRBV14; DNA: TGTGCCAGCAGCCAATGGTCAGGGGTTGGCTACACCTTC; CDR3: CASSQWSGVGYTF